The rows below give T cell receptor beta chains drawn from one sample of a study of shared T cell receptors in the human thymus. Here immunoSEQ multiplex PCR was the method, and the copy in TCRdb shows in-frame clones only, minus some. The table includes 700,000 or so clones, roughly 88% detected once. Another study also made use of these data, one on human thymus T cells.

The sample taken for sequencing was thymocytes. These receptors originate from a girl in the first two years of life with a congenital heart defect. The CDR3 runs from the conserved cysteine through the conserved F or W. The order of the fields is clone size, J gene, D gene, V gene, CDR3 protein, CDR3 DNA. D genes are given only for firm matches. Part of the rows lack a size; the others show once, few, many or a class for expanded clones.

>-|TRBJ2-7|TRBD1|TRBV19
CASSIGQGVYEQYF
TGTGCCAGTAGTATAGGACAGGGAGTCTACGAGCAGTACTTC
>-|TRBJ2-7|TRBD1|TRBV2
CASSDFPRAGGEAYEQYF
TGTGCCAGCAGTGACTTCCCCAGGGCAGGGGGCGAAGCCTACGAGCAGTACTTC
>-|TRBJ2-3|-|TRBV4-3
CASSQDEADTQYF
TGCGCCAGCAGCCAAGATGAGGCAGATACGCAGTATTTT
>-|TRBJ1-1|-|TRBV6-5
CASSSAGARNTEAFF
TGTGCCAGCAGTTCCGCGGGGGCGAGAAACACTGAAGCTTTCTTT
>-|TRBJ1-6|TRBD1|TRBV9
CASSRTGVSPLHF
TGTGCCAGCAGCCGGACAGGGGTTTCACCCCTCCACTTT
>-|TRBJ2-7|-|TRBV18
CASSLRGGGLSPEAYEQYF
TGTGCCAGCTCTCTTAGGGGAGGTGGCCTTTCCCCCGAAGCCTACGAGCAGTACTTC
>-|TRBJ1-4|-|TRBV4-1
CASSSGHSNEKLFF
TGCGCCAGCAGTTCAGGACACTCGAATGAAAAACTGTTTTTT
>once|TRBJ1-3|TRBD1|TRBV9
CASSAGQGPFSGNTIYF
TGTGCCAGCAGCGCCGGACAGGGCCCATTCTCTGGAAACACCATATATTTT
>-|TRBJ2-3|-|TRBV5-1
CASSHPRRAPGGTDTQYF
TGCGCCAGCAGTCACCCCCGTAGAGCCCCGGGGGGCACAGATACGCAGTATTTT
>-|TRBJ1-3|-|TRBV14
CASSPDLGPGNTIYF
TGTGCCAGCAGCCCTGATCTGGGGCCTGGAAACACCATATATTTT
>-|TRBJ1-2|-|TRBV4-1
CASSAKPGHKWYGYTF
TGCGCCAGCAGCGCTAAACCGGGACATAAATGGTATGGCTACACCTTC
>-|TRBJ1-2|TRBD1|TRBV7-9
CASSSHTSPQGAGGYTF
TGTGCCAGCAGCTCCCATACCTCCCCTCAGGGGGCAGGGGGCTACACCTTC
>-|TRBJ2-3|TRBD2|TRBV7-2
CASSPRLWRGGPDTQYF
TGTGCCAGCAGCCCCCGATTGTGGCGGGGGGGCCCAGATACGCAGTATTTT
>-|TRBJ1-2|TRBD1|TRBV7-4
CASSLAPQRTGGGTGLYGYTF
TGTGCCAGCAGCTTAGCCCCTCAAAGAACCGGGGGCGGGACAGGGCTATATGGCTACACCTTC
>once|TRBJ2-1|TRBD2|TRBV5-1
CASSSHPGLAGISSYNEQFF
TGCGCCAGCAGCTCCCATCCGGGACTAGCGGGGATTAGCTCCTACAATGAGCAGTTCTTC
>-|TRBJ2-2|TRBD2|TRBV9
CASSVSKWGGTGELFF
TGTGCCAGCAGCGTATCCAAGTGGGGGGGGACCGGGGAGCTGTTTTTT
>-|TRBJ2-6|-|TRBV29-1
CSVEGTGTGANVLTF
TGCAGCGTTGAAGGCACAGGGACTGGGGCCAACGTCCTGACTTTC
>-|TRBJ1-2|-|TRBV9
CASSVDGYGYTF
TGTGCCAGCAGCGTAGACGGGTATGGCTACACCTTC
>-|TRBJ1-2|-|TRBV10-3
CAITGTNTYGYTF
TGTGCCATCACCGGGACAAACACCTATGGCTACACCTTC
>-|TRBJ1-2|-|TRBV5-1
CASSLGGSREANGYTF
TGCGCCAGCAGCTTGGGTGGTTCCCGGGAGGCGAATGGCTACACCTTC
>-|TRBJ1-4|-|TRBV7-2
CASSLGQFNEKLFF
TGTGCCAGCAGCCTCGGACAGTTTAATGAAAAACTGTTTTTT
>-|TRBJ2-5|-|TRBV14
CASSQGSSQETQYF
TGTGCCAGCAGCCAAGGGTCCAGCCAAGAGACCCAGTACTTC